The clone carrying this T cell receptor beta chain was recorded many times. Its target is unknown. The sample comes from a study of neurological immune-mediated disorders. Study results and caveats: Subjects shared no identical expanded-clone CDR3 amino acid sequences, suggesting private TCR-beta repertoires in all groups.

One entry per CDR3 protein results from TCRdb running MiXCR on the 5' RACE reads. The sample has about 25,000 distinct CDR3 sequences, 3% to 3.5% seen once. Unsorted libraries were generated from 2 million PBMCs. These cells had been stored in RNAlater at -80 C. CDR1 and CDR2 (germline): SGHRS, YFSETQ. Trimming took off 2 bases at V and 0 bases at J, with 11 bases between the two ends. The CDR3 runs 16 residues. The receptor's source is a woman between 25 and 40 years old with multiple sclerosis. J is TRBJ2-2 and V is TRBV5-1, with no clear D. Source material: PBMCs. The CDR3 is CASSLGPSPNTGELFF. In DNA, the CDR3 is TGCGCCAGCAGCTTAGGGCCCTCCCCGAACACCGGGGAGCTGTTTTTT.